Below, 27 T cell receptor beta chains from the same sample are listed, as sequenced in a study of shared clonotypes between healthy human individuals. Assay: immunoSEQ multiplex PCR; the TCRdb copy retains only in-frame clones and omits some. The table shows under 2,500,000 clones, with almost 96% occurring only once. The sequencing input was naive CD4+ T cells sorted from blood. Subset noted: CD45RA+ positively selected. The receptor set was obtained from a man aged 18 to 29 in good health.

Turning to this clone: Other DNA sequences in the same sample also yield this CDR3. The chain joins TRBV5-4 to TRBJ1-2; 9 positions agree with TRBD1. With 3 bases clipped from V and 5 bases from J, the junction kept 8 bases outside the gene matches. The CDR3 has 15 amino acids. CDR1 and CDR2 (germline): SGHNT, YYREEE (reference sequence). CDR3 residues: CASSSPGQGGYGYTF. CDR3 bases: TGTGCCAGCAGCTCACCGGGACAGGGTGGTTATGGCTACACCTTC.

CDR3 loop: CASRKDGEANYGYTF. In DNA, the CDR3 is TGTGCCAGCAGGAAGGACGGAGAAGCTAACTATGGCTACACCTTC. The chain is built from TRBV5-5 and TRBJ1-2; the D is unclear. This CDR3 region has 15 residues. CDR1 and CDR2 (germline): SGHKS, YYEKEE (reference sequence). Trimming removed 5 bases at V and 0 bases at J, with 14 bases between.

In nucleotides, the CDR3 is TGTGCCAGCAGTCGATATCCCAGTGGTTCCTACGAGCAGTACTTC. Translated, it gives CASSRYPSGSYEQYF. The rearrangement uses TRBV6-5 and TRBJ2-7; the D is unclear. This CDR3 region has 15 residues. Between the trimmed V and J ends, which lost 5 bases and 1 base, there was a span of 15 bases. In germline, CDR1 is MNHEY, CDR2 SVGAGI.

This sequence joins TRBV28 and TRBJ1-2, with 7 bases that match TRBD1. V was clipped by 8 bases and J by 5 bases; unmatched bases: 11. Germline V gene sequence: CDR1 MDHEN, CDR2 SYDVKM. This CDR3 is built from 14 residues. CDR3 DNA: TGTGCCAGCGGATCAGGGGGACTGAATTATGGCTACACCTTC. It translates to CASGSGGLNYGYTF.

This clone has only one observation. The chain couples TRBV10-3 to TRBJ1-2; TRBD1 matches at 10 bases. CDR3 length equals 16 residues. Germline CDR1 ENHRY, CDR2 SYGVKD. With 2 bases clipped from V and 8 bases from J, the junction kept 11 bases outside the gene matches. This CDR3 is CAISETSEGTGVGYTF. The CDR3 nucleotides are TGTGCCATCAGTGAGACGTCGGAAGGGACAGGGGTGGGCTACACCTTC.

Turning to this clone: Different DNA sequences within this sample yield the same CDR3. The chain combines TRBV6-1 with TRBJ1-5; tentative D call: TRBD1 (5 bases). The germline V gene has CDR1 MNHNS and CDR2 SASEGT. V shed 6 bases and J shed 0 bases, with 12 bases lying between them. The CDR3 spans 15 residues. The CDR3 protein is CASSDSQNSNQPQHF. CDR3 bases: TGTGCCAGCAGCGACAGCCAGAATAGCAATCAGCCCCAGCATTTT.

The J gene is TRBJ1-2, the V gene TRBV13; no clear D. The germline V gene encodes CDR1 PRHDT and CDR2 FYEKMQ (reference sequence). V was shortened by 3 bases and J by 7 bases, with 12 bases between the two germline ends. This CDR3 spans 13 amino acids. For the CDR3, the DNA is TGTGCCAGCAGCTTGCGAGGTGGCTTTGGCTACACCTTC. Amino acids: CASSLRGGFGYTF.

The chain joins TRBV6-1 to TRBJ1-2, with D possibly being TRBD1 (5 bases). V lost 8 bases and J 8 bases, leaving 15 bases between the germline ends. Germline loops: CDR1 MNHNS, CDR2 SASEGT. The length of the CDR3 is 12 residues. Here the CDR3 DNA reads TGTGCCAGCCGGGGCGTTCTAGGCGGCTACACCTTC. Translation gives CASRGVLGGYTF.

V gene TRBV6-5 combines with J gene TRBJ2-7, with 8 bases that match TRBD2. CDR3 length: 15 amino acids. CDR1 and CDR2 from the germline V gene are MNHEY and SVGAGI. V shed 5 bases, J shed 2 bases, and the junction held 8 bases outside the gene matches. The CDR3 loop reads CASSSLAGSTYEQYF. Here the CDR3 DNA reads TGTGCCAGCAGTAGCCTAGCGGGCAGCACCTACGAGCAGTACTTC.

V and J are TRBV11-2 and TRBJ2-1, with unresolved D. This CDR3 is 11 amino acids long. Germline assignment: CDR1 SGHAT and CDR2 FQNNGV. Between the trimmed V and J ends, which lost 0 bases and 7 bases, there was a span of 1 base. CDR3 nucleotides: TGTGCCAGCAGCTTAGAGAATGAGCAGTTCTTC. This sequence encodes CASSLENEQFF.

The V and J genes are TRBV25-1 and TRBJ1-2; 7 nucleotides agree with TRBD1. The CDR3 length is 16 residues. V dropped 1 base and J dropped 4; count of bases not matched to a gene: 9. CDR1 is MGHDK, CDR2 SYGVNS, per germline. In DNA form, the CDR3 reads TGTGCCAGCAGTGAATTCGCAGGGGGGGACGGCTATGGCTACACCTTC. Translating gives CASSEFAGGDGYGYTF.

In its sample, this clone was seen a few times. J is TRBJ1-5 and V is TRBV2; D might be TRBD1 (5 bases). Trimming pared 3 bases from V and 4 bases from J, leaving 10 bases between. CDR1 and CDR2 from the germline V gene are SNHLY and FYNNEI. This CDR3 contains 14 residues. CDR3 protein: CASSDRALNQPQHF. CDR3 nucleotide sequence: TGTGCCAGCAGTGACAGGGCCCTTAATCAGCCCCAGCATTTT.

The V call is TRBV5-1, the J call TRBJ2-3; 12 bases are shared with TRBD2. Germline CDR1 is SGHRS and CDR2 is YFSETQ. The CDR3 runs 19 residues. The V and J ends lost 0 bases and 2 bases, in that order; junction bases with no gene match: 10. The chain's CDR3 is CASSLAKLAGGGFTDTQYF. The CDR3 DNA sequence: TGCGCCAGCAGCTTGGCCAAACTAGCGGGGGGCGGATTCACAGATACGCAGTATTTT.

DNA of the CDR3: TGTGCCAGCAGCTTGAGCCGGGACAACTACGAGCAGTACTTC. Amino acids: CASSLSRDNYEQYF. The chain couples TRBV11-2 to TRBJ2-7, with a tentative D call TRBD1 (6 bases). CDR3 length: 14 residues. Per the germline V gene, CDR1 is SGHAT and CDR2 is FQNNGV. Trimming shortened V by 3 bases and J by 3 bases, and 12 bases separated the two germline ends.

This chain connects TRBV5-4 to TRBJ2-2; D perhaps matches TRBD2 (5 bases). The ends were cut back, 4 bases at V and 0 bases at J, with 10 bases in the middle. CDR1 and CDR2 (germline): SGHNT, YYREEE (reference sequence). The CDR3 totals 15 residues. The CDR3 region has the DNA TGTGCCAGCAGCCAGACTACTTCGAACACCGGGGAGCTGTTTTTT. This encodes CASSQTTSNTGELFF.

The chain joins TRBV30 to TRBJ2-7; tentatively, D is TRBD1 (6 bases). V lost 3 bases to trimming and J lost 1 base, with 13 bases between them. The CDR3 loop spans 14 amino acids. Germline lookup yields CDR1 GTSNPN and CDR2 SVGIG (reference sequence). The CDR3 here is CAWSAGQLSYEQYF. CDR3 nucleotide sequence: TGTGCCTGGAGCGCTGGACAGTTGTCCTACGAGCAGTACTTC.

The chain employs TRBV19 and TRBJ1-5; 7 bases agree with TRBD1. Germline V gene lookup returns CDR1 LNHDA and CDR2 SQIVND (reference sequence). V trimming: 7 bases; J trimming: 3 bases; junction bases outside the gene matches: 6. The CDR3 consists of 14 residues. The CDR3 spells CASTNRGYNQPQHF. The CDR3 bases are TGTGCCAGTACTAACAGGGGTTACAATCAGCCCCAGCATTTT. Variable domain in full (rest from reference TRBV19 and TRBJ1-5): DGGITQSPKYLFRKEGQNVTLSCEQNLNHDAMYWYRQDPGQGLRLIYYSQIVNDFQKGDIAEGYSVSREKKESFPLTVTSAQKNPTAFYLCASTNRGYNQPQHFGDGTRLSIL.

Comments on this clone: The same CDR3 arises from other DNA sequences in this sample as well. The chain combines TRBV5-6 with TRBJ1-1; D perhaps matches TRBD1 (6 bases). Trimming cost V 1 base and J 2 bases, with 12 bases left between them. The CDR3 loop spans 15 amino acids. Germline CDR1 is SGHDT and CDR2 is YYEEEE. The DNA for the CDR3 is TGTGCCAGCAGCTTGACAGGGACGGGAAACACTGAAGCTTTCTTT. Translated: CASSLTGTGNTEAFF.

This chain links TRBV10-3 with TRBJ2-7, with D unresolved. The CDR3 runs to 15 residues. Per germline, CDR1 ENHRY and CDR2 SYGVKD. The V end lost 3 bases, the J end lost 6 bases, and 18 bases lay between the germline ends. The CDR3 region has the DNA TGTGCCATCAGTGAAGAGTATTGGGATGATGGCGAGCAGTACTTC. Translating it yields CAISEEYWDDGEQYF.

This rearrangement joins TRBV7-2 to TRBJ2-3; either TRBD1 or TRBD2 may supply D (5 bases each). Trimming took off 5 bases at V and 6 bases at J, with 18 bases between the two ends. Germline CDR1 is SGHTA and CDR2 is FQGNSA. This CDR3 contains 15 residues. The chain's CDR3 is CASSERGPKQDTQYF. CDR3 sequence (DNA): TGTGCCAGCAGCGAAAGGGGACCGAAACAGGATACGCAGTATTTT.

The chain couples TRBV2 to TRBJ1-2; 8 positions agree with TRBD1. V lost 6 bases to trimming and J lost 1 base; unmatched junction nucleotides: 4. There are 14 residues in the CDR3. CDR1 is SNHLY and CDR2 is FYNNEI in the germline V gene. The CDR3 is CASSQGALNYGYTF. For the CDR3, the DNA is TGTGCCAGCAGCCAGGGGGCCCTTAACTATGGCTACACCTTC.

The J gene is TRBJ2-1, the V gene TRBV7-2; possible D gene TRBD2, 6 bases. In germline, CDR1 is SGHTA, CDR2 FQGNSA. V dropped 1 base and J dropped 5 bases, with 15 bases sitting between them. The CDR3 sequence is 16 residues long. The CDR3 nucleotides read TGTGCCAGCAGCTTAGTTTGGCGGGGACTCAACAATGAGCAGTTCTTC. Residues: CASSLVWRGLNNEQFF.

The chain couples TRBV2 to TRBJ1-2; a weak D match, TRBD1 (5 bases). V was trimmed by 3 bases and J by 8 bases, leaving 13 bases between them. Per the germline V gene, CDR1 is SNHLY and CDR2 is FYNNEI. CDR3 length: 13 residues. The CDR3 region has the DNA TGTGCCAGCAGTGATCGGAGGGACGGGGGCTACACCTTC. Its translation is CASSDRRDGGYTF.

With regard to this clone: The same CDR3 can be traced to other DNA sequences in this sample. The chain joins TRBV20-1 to TRBJ2-3; the D is unclear. Trimming removed 3 bases at V and 5 bases at J, with 3 bases between. The CDR3 extends over 10 amino acids. Germline CDR1 DFQATT, CDR2 SNEGSKA (reference sequence). The CDR3 region is CSARVDTQYF. Here the CDR3 DNA reads TGCAGTGCTAGGGTAGATACGCAGTATTTT.

This chain joins TRBV30 and TRBJ1-2, with 9 bases that match TRBD1. The germline V gene has CDR1 GTSNPN and CDR2 SVGIG (reference sequence). V shed 5 bases and J 5 bases; nucleotides not matched to a gene: 6. The CDR3 covers 13 residues. The CDR3 loop reads CAWGSQGAYGYTF. Here the CDR3 DNA reads TGTGCCTGGGGATCACAGGGGGCATATGGCTACACCTTC.

This chain joins TRBV9 and TRBJ2-1; 14 bases map to TRBD2. The V gene end was trimmed by 2 bases and the J gene end by 8 bases; junction bases not matched to a gene: 9. Germline lookup yields CDR1 SGDLS and CDR2 YYNGEE. The CDR3 has 17 amino acids. The CDR3 region has the DNA TGTGCCAGCAGCGTTACCCCGACTAGCGGGGGGGCCGATGAGCAGTTCTTC. Translation gives CASSVTPTSGGADEQFF.

The chain is built from TRBV2 and TRBJ2-7; 8 bases agree with TRBD1. Germline CDR1 reads SNHLY; CDR2 reads FYNNEI. The CDR3 is 12 residues long. The J segment lost 5 bases and the V segment lost 6 bases, leaving 3 bases of the junction unmatched. The CDR3 protein is CASRAGGDEQYF. Here the CDR3 DNA reads TGTGCCAGCAGAGCAGGGGGCGACGAGCAGTACTTC.